Presented here are 21 T cell receptor beta chains from one specimen sequenced in a study of T cells in women clearing cervical HPV infection. Only in-frame clones appear in the TCRdb table, and some are missing; sequencing was by immunoSEQ multiplex PCR. Seen in this sample are tens of thousands of clones; the ten most common clones hold approximately 6%. The sample taken for sequencing was blood buffy coat. These receptors were obtained from a woman between 18 and 69 years old with a cervical HPV16 infection that either progressed to CIN3+ or cleared (not recorded which).

Regarding this clone: The CDR3 is cut off 3 residues early in the read; its end comes from the germline J gene. The genes are TRBV20-1 and TRBJ1-1; 7 nucleotides match TRBD1. The V gene's germline CDR1 is DFQATT and CDR2 SNEGSKA (reference sequence). The CDR3 extends over 12 amino acids. V trimming: 6 bases; J trimming: 4 bases; junction bases outside the gene matches: 5. CDR3 residues: CSASGGFTEAFF. Partial CDR3 DNA: TGCAGTGCCTCAGGGGGTTTCACTGAA.

This clone is classed as medium-sized by frequency. The CDR3 is cut off 3 residues early in the read; its end comes from the germline J gene. V is TRBV30 and J is TRBJ2-4, with D maybe TRBD2 (6 bases). CDR3 size: 14 residues. CDR1 is GTSNPN, CDR2 SVGIG, per germline (reference sequence). The V end lost 2 bases, the J end lost 7 bases, and 15 bases lay between the germline ends. CDR3: CAWSPLERVNIQYF. The sequenced CDR3 bases are TGTGCCTGGAGTCCCCTGGAGCGGGTGAACATT.

The part of the CDR3 DNA that was read is TGTGCCAGTAGCCCGTTGGGACTAGCGGGAGCCCATGAG. Its protein is CASSPLGLAGAHE. The complete CDR3 protein is CASSPLGLAGAHEQFF. This sequence joins TRBV19 and TRBJ2-1; TRBD2 matches at 14 bases. The CDR3 end lies 3 residues beyond the end of the read and is filled in from the germline J gene. The CDR3 spans 16 residues. Germline loops: CDR1 LNHDA, CDR2 SQIVND (reference sequence). J lost 8 bases, V lost 6 bases, and 9 bases had no gene match.

With regard to this clone: The junction differs from germline at one of its ends, possibly a read error. The read terminates 3 residues ahead of where the CDR3 ends, so the germline J gene completes it. The rearrangement joins TRBV4-2 to TRBJ2-7; 7 bases align to TRBD2. Germline V gene data show CDR1 as LGHNA and CDR2 as YNFKEQ. The length of the CDR3 is 15 residues. CDR3: CASSQEGRGGYEQYF. CDR3 DNA (partial): TGCGCCAGCAGCCAAGAAGGGAGGGGAGGCTACGAG.

A note on this clone: Read data end 3 residues before the CDR3 end; the end is taken from the germline J gene. This sequence joins TRBV28 and TRBJ2-7, with 9 bases matching TRBD2. Germline trimming cut 2 bases from V and 5 bases from J; bases unmatched to any gene: 4. CDR1 MDHEN and CDR2 SYDVKM come from the germline V gene. CDR3 length: 14 amino acids. The CDR3 bases that were read are TGTGCCAGCAGTTTAAGCGGGAGGCCAGACGAG. Translation gives CASSLSGRPDE. In full, the CDR3 reads CASSLSGRPDEQYF.

In regard to this clone: The read terminates 3 residues ahead of where the CDR3 ends, so the germline J gene completes it. The chain uses TRBV11-2 and TRBJ1-1; TRBD1 matches at 8 bases. The V segment lost 5 bases and the J segment 5 bases; nucleotides outside the gene matches: 10. The germline gives CDR1 SGHAT, CDR2 FQNNGV. The CDR3 covers 15 residues. This chain's CDR3 is CASSPPRTGMTEAFF. The sequenced part of the CDR3 DNA is TGTGCCAGCAGCCCCCCCCGGACAGGGATGACTGAA. Combining the CDR3 with reference TRBV11-2 and TRBJ1-1 gives the whole variable domain EAGVAQSPRYKIIEKRQSVAFWCNPISGHATLYWYQQILGQGPKLLIQFQNNGVVDDSQLPKDRFSAERLKGVDSTLKIQPAKLEDSAVYLCASSPPRTGMTEAFFGQGTRLTVV.

As regards this clone: The sequence runs out 3 residues before the end of the CDR3; the remainder is reconstructed from the germline J gene. V and J are TRBV2 and TRBJ1-5, with 7 positions matching TRBD1. Germline V gene lookup returns CDR1 SNHLY and CDR2 FYNNEI. V lost 0 bases and J lost 3; bases outside the gene matches: 2. This CDR3 has 15 residues. The part of the CDR3 DNA that was read is TGTGCCAGCAGTGAAGCGGGACAGTTCAATCAGCCC. This encodes CASSEAGQFNQP. The full-length CDR3 reads as CASSEAGQFNQPQHF.

A remark on this clone: Relative to the germline gene, one junction end is altered; a read error may explain this. The CDR3 goes on 3 residues after the read ends, and that part is filled in from the germline J gene. The rearrangement joins TRBV4-2 to TRBJ1-1; 8 bases line up with TRBD1. The CDR3 covers 14 residues. Looked up from germline, CDR1 is LGHNA and CDR2 is YNFKEQ. This CDR3 is CASSQGAGNTEAFF. CDR3 bases read: TGCGCCAGCAGCCAGGGGGCGGGGAACACTGAA.

A remark on this clone: With the read ending 3 residues before the CDR3 end, the germline J gene is used to fill in that end. The chain links TRBV5-1 to TRBJ2-1, with D unresolved. This CDR3 is built from 14 residues. Trimming left V 2 bases short and J 6 bases short, with 12 bases between. In germline, CDR1 is SGHRS, CDR2 YFSETQ. The CDR3 DNA, read in part, is TGCGCCAGCAGCTTCGGTAATCTAGGCAATGAG. It yields the protein CASSFGNLGNE. The whole CDR3 is CASSFGNLGNEQFF. Together with reference TRBV5-1 and TRBJ2-1, the CDR3 gives the full variable domain: KAGVTQTPRYLIKTRGQQVTLSCSPISGHRSVSWYQQTPGQGLQFLFEYFSETQRNKGNFPGRFSGRQFSNSRSEMNVSTLELGDSALYLCASSFGNLGNEQFFGPGTRLTVL.

Points on this clone: From the germline J gene comes the end of the CDR3, since the read stops 3 residues before it. This chain links TRBV7-9 with TRBJ1-4, with a tentative D call TRBD1 (6 bases). CDR1 is SEHNR and CDR2 is FQNEAQ in the germline V gene (reference sequence). Trimming took 5 bases from V and 4 from J, leaving 14 bases between them. This CDR3 has 15 amino acids. The sequenced CDR3 bases are TGTGCCAGCAGCCCGCAGGGGCAGGGTAATGAAAAA. Protein product: CASSPQGQGNEK. The full CDR3 protein is CASSPQGQGNEKLFF.

Details on this clone: Read coverage stops 3 residues before the CDR3 terminus; the germline J gene supplies the remainder. The V gene is TRBV11-2, the J gene TRBJ2-1; 8 nucleotides line up with TRBD1. Germline CDR1 is SGHAT and CDR2 is FQNNGV. The CDR3 spans 14 residues. Germline trimming cut 6 bases from V and 3 bases from J; bases unmatched to any gene: 4. The covered CDR3 bases are TGTGCCAGCAGACCAGGACAGGGCTACAATGAG. This sequence encodes CASRPGQGYNE. The whole CDR3 protein reads CASRPGQGYNEQFF.

A note on this clone: The read finishes 3 residues shy of the CDR3 end, and the germline J gene is used to complete it. This chain uses TRBV20-1 with TRBJ1-6; 7 bases match TRBD1. The CDR3 spans 12 residues. The V and J ends lost 2 bases and 10 bases, in that order; junction bases with no gene match: 2. Germline loops: CDR1 DFQATT, CDR2 SNEGSKA (reference sequence). Incomplete CDR3 DNA: TGCAGTGCTAGACAGGGGGACTCACCC. Translation gives CSARQGDSP. The CDR3 as a whole reads CSARQGDSPLHF.

Remarks on this clone: The CDR3 extends 3 residues past the end of the read, so its final part is completed from the germline J gene. The chain uses TRBV5-5 and TRBJ2-3; 8 bases agree with TRBD2. CDR1 SGHKS and CDR2 YYEKEE come from the germline V gene (reference sequence). With V trimmed by 2 bases and J by 0 bases, 2 bases remained unmatched. This CDR3 spans 15 amino acids. CDR3 DNA, as far as it was read: TGTGCCAGCAGCTTTCTAGCGGGTAGCACAGATACG. Its translation is CASSFLAGSTDT. The CDR3 as a whole reads CASSFLAGSTDTQYF.

A note on this clone: From the germline J gene comes the end of the CDR3, since the read stops 3 residues before it. This chain uses TRBV6-1 with TRBJ1-2; 8 bases align to TRBD1. Per germline, CDR1 MNHNS and CDR2 SASEGT. CDR3 length: 15 residues. CDR3: CASSEEIGQGHDYTF. The DNA read from the CDR3 is TGTGCCAGCAGTGAAGAGATAGGACAGGGCCACGAC.

A note on this clone: The read ends 3 residues before the CDR3 terminus; that terminus is restored from the germline J gene. The V call is TRBV9, the J call TRBJ1-3, with D possibly matching TRBD1 (6 bases). Germline V gene lookup returns CDR1 SGDLS and CDR2 YYNGEE. V shed 2 bases and J shed 4 bases, with 13 bases lying between them. The CDR3 consists of 15 residues. The covered CDR3 bases are TGTGCCAGCAGCGTCTCAGGACAGAGGGGAAACACC. Translated, it gives CASSVSGQRGNT. The full CDR3 reads CASSVSGQRGNTIYF. The whole variable domain, filled in from reference TRBV9 and TRBJ1-3, reads DSGVTQTPKHLITATGQRVTLRCSPRSGDLSVYWYQQSLDQGLQFLIQYYNGEERAKGNILERFSAQQFPDLHSELNLSSLELGDSALYFCASSVSGQRGNTIYFGEGSWLTVV.

As to this clone: The read gets to within 3 residues of the CDR3 end, and the germline J gene fills in the rest. The J gene is TRBJ2-3, the V gene TRBV6-1; no definite D call. Between the trimmed V and J ends, which lost 3 bases and 1 base, there was a span of 11 bases. The germline CDR1 and CDR2 sequences are MNHNS and SASEGT. CDR3 length equals 15 residues. This chain's CDR3 is CASSESDRGTDTQYF. Partial CDR3 DNA: TGTGCCAGCAGTGAGAGCGATCGGGGCACAGATACG.

Note on this clone: The CDR3 is cut off 3 residues early in the read; its end comes from the germline J gene. J is TRBJ2-7 and V is TRBV2, with 8 bases identical to TRBD2. Germline CDR1 and CDR2: SNHLY and FYNNEI. This CDR3 is 15 amino acids long. V gave up 1 base and J gave up 3 bases; unmatched junction bases: 5. CDR3 loop: CASSEGRGAYYEQYF. The CDR3 bases that were read are TGTGCCAGCAGTGAAGGGCGGGGGGCGTACTACGAG.

Worth noting for this clone: The read ends 3 residues shy of where the CDR3 ends; the end is completed using the germline J gene. The chain links TRBV20-1 to TRBJ2-1; 10 bases align to TRBD2. V lost 5 bases, J lost 7 bases, and 11 bases stayed unmatched. The CDR3 consists of 15 residues. CDR1 is DFQATT and CDR2 is SNEGSKA in the germline V gene (reference sequence). The CDR3 DNA, read in part, is TGCAGTGCTCAAGATGCGGCTAGCGGGAGTAATGAG. It encodes CSAQDAASGSNE. In full, the CDR3 reads CSAQDAASGSNEQFF.

Remarks on this clone: The observed sequence ends 3 residues before the CDR3 terminus, with the missing tail filled in from the germline J gene. The rearrangement joins TRBV19 to TRBJ2-7; D is unresolved. V shed 3 bases and J shed 2 bases, with 11 bases lying between them. Germline CDR1 and CDR2: LNHDA and SQIVND (reference sequence). This CDR3 is 14 amino acids long. This chain's CDR3 is CASSIEGSPYEQYF. The CDR3 bases that were read are TGTGCCAGTAGTATCGAAGGCAGTCCCTACGAG.

With regard to this clone: The missing CDR3 end, 3 residues past where the read stops, is filled in from the germline J gene. The rearrangement uses TRBV5-1 and TRBJ2-5, with no clear D. Germline V lookup: CDR1 SGHRS, CDR2 YFSETQ. The CDR3 loop spans 16 amino acids. Trimming stripped 0 bases from V and 1 base from J, with 13 bases between. The chain's CDR3 is CASSLGIIGLQETQYF. The DNA read from the CDR3 is TGCGCCAGCAGCTTGGGTATTATAGGGCTCCAAGAGACC.

A word on this clone: The read terminates 3 residues ahead of where the CDR3 ends, so the germline J gene completes it. This chain uses TRBV11-2 with TRBJ2-3; 7 bases are shared with TRBD1. Germline CDR1 is SGHAT and CDR2 is FQNNGV. With V trimmed by 5 bases and J by 5 bases, 10 bases remained unmatched. The CDR3 extends over 15 amino acids. The part of the CDR3 DNA that was read is TGTGCCAGCAGCCCGCAGACAGGGATAAGAGATACG. Translation: CASSPQTGIRDT. The whole CDR3 is CASSPQTGIRDTQYF.